This TCR beta chain emerged from a study of radiotherapy plus CTLA-4 blockade in lung cancer. This clone was picked up a small number of times. CDR3 length equals 13 residues. From germline, CDR1 is ENHRY and CDR2 SYGVKD. The V segment lost 7 bases and the J segment 2 bases; nucleotides outside the gene matches: 3. Here immunoSEQ multiplex PCR was the method, and the copy in TCRdb shows in-frame clones only, minus some. The profile shows about 90,000 clones, 55% to 75% of them singletons. The rearrangement links TRBV10-3 to TRBJ1-2, with TRBD1 matching over 8 bases. The source material was peripheral blood, sampled from a patient treated with radiotherapy plus ipilimumab. The clonotype comes from a human donor with non-small cell lung cancer that progressed on radiotherapy plus ipilimumab. The CDR3 nucleotides read TGTGCCATCACTTCAGGGGGCAACTATGGCTACACCTTC. Encoded protein: CAITSGGNYGYTF.